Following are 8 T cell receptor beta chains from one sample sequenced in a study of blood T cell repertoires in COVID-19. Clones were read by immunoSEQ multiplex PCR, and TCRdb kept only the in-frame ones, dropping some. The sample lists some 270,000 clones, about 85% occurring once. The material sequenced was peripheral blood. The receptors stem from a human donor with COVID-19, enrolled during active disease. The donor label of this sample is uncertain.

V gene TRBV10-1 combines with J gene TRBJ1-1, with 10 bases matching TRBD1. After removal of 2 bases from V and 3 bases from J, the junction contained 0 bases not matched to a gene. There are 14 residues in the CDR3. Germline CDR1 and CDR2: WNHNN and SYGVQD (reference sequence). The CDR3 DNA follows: TGCGCCAGCAGTGAGGGACAGGGGGACACTGAAGCTTTCTTT. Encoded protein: CASSEGQGDTEAFF.

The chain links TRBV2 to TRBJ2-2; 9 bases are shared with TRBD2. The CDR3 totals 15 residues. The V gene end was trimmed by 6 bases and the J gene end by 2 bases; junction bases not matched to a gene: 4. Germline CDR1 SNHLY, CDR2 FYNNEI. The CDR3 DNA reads TGTGCCAGCAGGGCCGGGACTAGCAACACCGGGGAGCTGTTTTTT. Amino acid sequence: CASRAGTSNTGELFF.

The CDR3 region has the DNA TGCAGCGTTGAGGCGGGACTAGCTCCAGATACGCAGTATTTT. It codes for CSVEAGLAPDTQYF. The rearrangement links TRBV29-1 to TRBJ2-3, with TRBD2 matching over 9 bases. CDR3 length: 14 residues. The J segment lost 4 bases and the V segment lost 3 bases, leaving 5 bases of the junction unmatched. Germline CDR1 and CDR2: SQVTM and ANQGSEA.

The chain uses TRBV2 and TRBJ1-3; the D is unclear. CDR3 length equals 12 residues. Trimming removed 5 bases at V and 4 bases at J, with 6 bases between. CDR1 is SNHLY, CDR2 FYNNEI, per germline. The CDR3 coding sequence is TGTGCCAGCAGTCGTGCGGGAAACACCATATATTTT. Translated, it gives CASSRAGNTIYF.

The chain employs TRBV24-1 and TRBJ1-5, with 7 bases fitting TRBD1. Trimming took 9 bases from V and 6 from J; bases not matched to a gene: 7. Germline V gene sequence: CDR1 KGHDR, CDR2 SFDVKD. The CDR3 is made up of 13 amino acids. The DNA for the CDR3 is TGTGCCACCTCGAGGGGGCTCGGTCAGCCCCAGCATTTT. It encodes CATSRGLGQPQHF.

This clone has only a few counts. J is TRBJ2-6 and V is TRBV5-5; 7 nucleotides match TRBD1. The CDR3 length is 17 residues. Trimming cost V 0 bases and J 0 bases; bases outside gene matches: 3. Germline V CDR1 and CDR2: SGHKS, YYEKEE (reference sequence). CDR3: CASSLAGTDSGANVLTF. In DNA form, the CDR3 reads TGTGCCAGCAGCTTGGCCGGGACAGACTCTGGGGCCAACGTCCTGACTTTC.

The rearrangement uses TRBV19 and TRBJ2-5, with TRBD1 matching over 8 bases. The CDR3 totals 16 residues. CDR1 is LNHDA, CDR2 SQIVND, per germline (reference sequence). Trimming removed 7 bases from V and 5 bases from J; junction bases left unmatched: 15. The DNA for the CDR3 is TGTGCCAGTAAATCAACCGGTCAGGGGGCAGGGGAGACCCAGTACTTC. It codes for CASKSTGQGAGETQYF.

In DNA, the CDR3 is TGCGCCAGCAGCCAAATTCCTGCTAACAATGAGCAGTTCTTC. It is translated as CASSQIPANNEQFF. The chain employs TRBV4-3 and TRBJ2-1, with D unclear. Trimming removed 2 bases at V and 5 bases at J, with 10 bases between. Germline CDR1 and CDR2: LGHNA and YSLEER. The CDR3 is 14 residues long.